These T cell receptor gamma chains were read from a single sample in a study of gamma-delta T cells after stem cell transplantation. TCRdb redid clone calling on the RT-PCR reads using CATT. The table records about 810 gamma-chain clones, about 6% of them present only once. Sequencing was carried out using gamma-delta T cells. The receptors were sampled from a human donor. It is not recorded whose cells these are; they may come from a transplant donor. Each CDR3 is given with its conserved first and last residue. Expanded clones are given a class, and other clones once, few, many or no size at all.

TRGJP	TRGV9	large	CALWEVVVGKKIKVF	TGTGCCTTGTGGGAGGTGGTGGTGGGCAAAAAAATCAAGGTATTT
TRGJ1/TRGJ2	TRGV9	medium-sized	CALWEVRKGYKKLF	TGTGCCTTGTGGGAGGTGAGGAAGGGATATAAGAAACTCTTT
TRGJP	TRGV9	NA	CALWEIRQELGKKIKVF	TGTGCCTTGTGGGAGATACGGCAAGAGTTGGGCAAAAAAATCAAGGTATTT
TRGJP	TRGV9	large	CALWEVPELGKKIKVF	TGTGCCTTGTGGGAGGTGCCGGAGTTGGGCAAAAAAATCAAGGTATTT
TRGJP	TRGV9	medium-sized	CALWEVLELGKKIKVF	TGTGCCTTGTGGGAGGTGTTAGAGTTGGGCAAAAAAATCAAGGTATTT
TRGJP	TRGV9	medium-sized	CALWEPQELGKKIKVF	TGTGCCTTGTGGGAGCCCCAAGAGTTGGGCAAAAAAATCAAGGTATTT
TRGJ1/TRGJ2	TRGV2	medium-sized	CATWDVMNYYKKLF	TGTGCCACCTGGGACGTGATGAATTATTATAAGAAACTCTTT
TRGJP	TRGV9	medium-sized	CALWAETELGKKIKVF	TGTGCCTTGTGGGCCGAAACCGAGTTGGGCAAAAAAATCAAGGTATTT
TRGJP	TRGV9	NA	CALWEAVQELGKKIKVF	TGTGCCTTGTGGGAGGCGGTGCAAGAGTTGGGCAAAAAAATCAAGGTATTT
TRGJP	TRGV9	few	CALWETPPEGKKIKVF	TGTGCCTTGTGGGAGACCCCTCCCGAGGGCAAAAAAATCAAGGTATTT
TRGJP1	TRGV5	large	CATWDIRKHTGWFKIF	TGTGCCACCTGGGACATTAGGAAGCACACTGGTTGGTTCAAGATATTT
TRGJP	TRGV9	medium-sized	CALWEVQRKELGKKIKVF	TGTGCCTTGTGGGAGGTGCAAAGGAAAGAGTTGGGCAAAAAAATCAAGGTATTT
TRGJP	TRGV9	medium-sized	CALWDEQELGKKIKVF	TGTGCCTTGTGGGACGAGCAAGAGTTGGGCAAAAAAATCAAGGTATTT
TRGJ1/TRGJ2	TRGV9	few	CALWASQGGKLF	TGTGCCTTGTGGGCCTCGCAGGGTGGGAAACTCTTT
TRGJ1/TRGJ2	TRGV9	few	CALRGGAKKLF	TGTGCCTTGCGGGGAGGGGCTAAGAAACTCTTT
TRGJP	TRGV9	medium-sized	CALWEVSELGKKIKVF	TGTGCCTTGTGGGAGGTGTCGGAGTTGGGCAAAAAAATCAAGGTATTT
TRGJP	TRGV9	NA	CALWETPQELGKKIKVF	TGTGCCTTGTGGGAGACACCTCAAGAGTTGGGCAAAAAAATCAAGGTATTT
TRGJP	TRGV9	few	CALWEVNPLGKKIKVF	TGTGCCTTGTGGGAGGTGAACCCGTTGGGCAAAAAAATCAAGGTATTT
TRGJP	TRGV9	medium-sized	CALWEVKLGKKIKVF	TGTGCCTTGTGGGAGGTGAAGTTGGGCAAAAAAATCAAGGTATTT
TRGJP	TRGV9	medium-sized	CALWEVHIGELGKKIKVF	TGTGCCTTGTGGGAGGTGCATATTGGAGAGTTGGGCAAAAAAATCAAGGTATTT
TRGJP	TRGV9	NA	CALWSELGKKIKVF	TGTGCCTTGTGGTCGGAGTTGGGCAAAAAAATCAAGGTATTT
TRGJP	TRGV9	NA	CALWEETRSLELGKKIKVF	TGTGCCTTGTGGGAGGAGACGCGTAGTTTGGAGTTGGGCAAAAAAATCAAGGTATTT
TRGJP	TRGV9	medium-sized	CALWEVQGLRELGKKIKVF	TGTGCCTTGTGGGAGGTGCAGGGTTTACGAGAGTTGGGCAAAAAAATCAAGGTATTT
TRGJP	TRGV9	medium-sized	CALWEFPQELGKKIKVF	TGTGCCTTGTGGGAGTTCCCACAAGAGTTGGGCAAAAAAATCAAGGTATTT
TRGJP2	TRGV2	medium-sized	CATWKEPSDWIKTF	TGTGCCACCTGGAAAGAGCCTAGTGATTGGATCAAGACGTTT
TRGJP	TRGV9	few	CALWEEGLGKKIKVF	TGTGCCCTGTGGGAGGAAGGGTTGGGCAAAAAAATCAAGGTATTT
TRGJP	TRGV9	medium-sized	CALWEARELGKKIKVF	TGTGCCTTGTGGGAGGCAAGGGAGTTGGGCAAAAAAATCAAGGTATTT
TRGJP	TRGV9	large	CALWEAHLELGKKIKVF	TGTGCCTTGTGGGAGGCACACTTAGAGTTGGGCAAAAAAATCAAGGTATTT
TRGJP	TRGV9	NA	CALWEAPLELGKKIKVF	TGTGCCTTGTGGGAGGCGCCGCTGGAGTTGGGCAAAAAAATCAAGGTATTT
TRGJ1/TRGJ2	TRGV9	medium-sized	CALWEVGGGKKLF	TGTGCCTTGTGGGAGGTGGGGGGAGGTAAGAAACTCTTT
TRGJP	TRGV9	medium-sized	CALWEVRELGKKIKVF	TGTGCCTTGTGGGAGGTTCGGGAGTTGGGCAAAAAAATCAAGGTATTT
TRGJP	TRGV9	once	CALWEVLPDSQGLGKKIKVF	TGTGCCTTGTGGGAGGTACTGCCGGATTCTCAAGGGTTGGGCAAAAAAATCAAGGTATTT
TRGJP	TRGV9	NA	CALWEVFSPELGKKIKVF	TGTGCCTTGTGGGAGGTGTTTAGTCCAGAGTTGGGCAAAAAAATCAAGGTATTT
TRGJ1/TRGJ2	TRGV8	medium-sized	CATWDSGYKKLF	TGTGCCACCTGGGATAGTGGATATAAGAAACTCTTT
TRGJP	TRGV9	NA	CALWGAIELGKKIKVF	TGTGCCTTGTGGGGGGCGATCGAGTTGGGCAAAAAAATCAAGGTATTT
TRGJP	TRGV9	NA	CALWESPQELGKKIKVF	TGTGCCTTGTGGGAGTCACCACAAGAGTTGGGCAAAAAAATCAAGGTATTT
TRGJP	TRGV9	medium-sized	CALWARELGKKIKVF	TGTGCCTTGTGGGCCAGGGAGTTGGGCAAAAAAATCAAGGTATTT
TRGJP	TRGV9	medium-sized	CALWEAQQELGKKIKVF	TGTGCCTTGTGGGAGGCGCAACAAGAGTTGGGCAAAAAAATCAAGGTATTT
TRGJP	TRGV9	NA	CALWDQPRELGKKIKVF	TGTGCCTTGTGGGATCAACCCCGGGAGTTGGGCAAAAAAATCAAGGTATTT
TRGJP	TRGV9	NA	CALWGGQELGKKIKVF	TGTGCCTTGTGGGGTGGTCAAGAGTTGGGCAAAAAAATCAAGGTATTT
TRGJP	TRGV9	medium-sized	CALWEVSQELGKKIKVF	TGTGCCTTGTGGGAGGTTTCACAAGAGTTGGGCAAAAAAATCAAGGTATTT
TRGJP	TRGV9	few	CALWARVELGKKIKVF	TGTGCCTTGTGGGCACGTGTTGAGTTGGGCAAAAAAATCAAGGTATTT
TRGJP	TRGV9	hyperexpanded	CALWETHQELGKKIKVF	TGTGCCTTGTGGGAGACCCACCAAGAGTTGGGCAAAAAAATCAAGGTATTT
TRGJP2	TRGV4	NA	CATWDGRDSDWIKTF	TGTGCCACCTGGGATGGGCGAGATAGTGATTGGATCAAGACGTTT
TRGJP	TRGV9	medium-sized	CALWEVRELGKKIKVF	TGTGCCTTGTGGGAGGTGCGTGAGTTGGGCAAAAAAATCAAGGTATTT